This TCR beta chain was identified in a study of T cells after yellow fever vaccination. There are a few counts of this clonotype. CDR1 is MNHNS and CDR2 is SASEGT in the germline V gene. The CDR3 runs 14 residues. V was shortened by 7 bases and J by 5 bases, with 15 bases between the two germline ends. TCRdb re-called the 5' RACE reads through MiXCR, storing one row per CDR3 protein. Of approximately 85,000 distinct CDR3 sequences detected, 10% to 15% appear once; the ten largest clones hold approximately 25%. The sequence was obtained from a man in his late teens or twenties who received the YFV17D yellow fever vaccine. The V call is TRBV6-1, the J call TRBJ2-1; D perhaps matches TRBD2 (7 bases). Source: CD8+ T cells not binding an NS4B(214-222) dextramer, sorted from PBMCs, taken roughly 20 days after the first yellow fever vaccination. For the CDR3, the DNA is TGTGCCAGCACCCGGGGGGCGGAAAACAATGAGCAGTTCTTC. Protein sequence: CASTRGAENNEQFF.